A single sample gave rise to the 29 T cell receptor beta chains below, sequenced in a study of CD8+ T cells in alopecia areata. RNA extraction and reverse transcription yielded cDNA as sequencing template. Produced via immunoSEQ multiplex PCR; TCRdb's table is partial and in-frame only. The table has roughly 170,000 clones, around 50% seen once. The source was CD4+ T cells sorted from blood, collected at week 0. Receptors originate from a human donor with alopecia areata.

The chain couples TRBV27 to TRBJ1-3; D is undetermined. This CDR3 is 12 amino acids long. Per the germline V gene, CDR1 is MNHEY and CDR2 is SMNVEV (reference sequence). Trimming cost V 6 bases and J 11 bases, with 14 bases left between them. CDR3 sequence: CASRPNGGSIYF. The CDR3 coding sequence is TGTGCCAGCAGGCCTAATGGAGGGTCCATATATTTT.

The J gene is TRBJ2-6, the V gene TRBV23-1, with D hard to call. TRBV23-1 falls under the ORF class, with uncertain function. The V end was cut by 6 bases, the J end by 0 bases, with 15 bases between. The CDR3 spans 17 residues. CDR3 amino acids: CASRLGFAYSGANVLTF. As DNA, the CDR3 is TGCGCCAGCAGATTGGGGTTTGCCTACTCTGGGGCCAACGTCCTGACTTTC.

The rearrangement uses TRBV11-3 and TRBJ2-5; 7 nucleotides match TRBD1. The CDR3 sequence is 15 residues long. V was clipped by 4 bases and J by 0 bases; unmatched bases: 5. Germline V gene sequence: CDR1 SGHNT, CDR2 YENEEA. The CDR3 DNA reads as TGTGCCAGCAGCTCGGGACAGACGTACCAAGAGACCCAGTACTTC. This gives the protein CASSSGQTYQETQYF.

This chain uses TRBV4-1 with TRBJ1-4; D is uncertain. Trimming stripped 6 bases from V and 5 bases from J, with 10 bases between. The V gene's germline CDR1 is MGHRA and CDR2 YSYEKL. The CDR3 spans 13 residues. The DNA for the CDR3 is TGCGCCAGCAGGTCTCCGGGCAATGAAAAACTGTTTTTT. Protein sequence: CASRSPGNEKLFF.

This chain joins TRBV7-9 and TRBJ1-1; D is ambiguous. CDR1 and CDR2 (germline): SEHNR, FQNEAQ (reference sequence). The CDR3 is made up of 14 amino acids. Deletions cut 1 base from V and 5 bases from J, with 11 bases between. For the CDR3, the DNA is TGTGCCAGCAGCTTAGACGGGCGGAGGACTGAAGCTTTCTTT. Amino acids: CASSLDGRRTEAFF.

This chain connects TRBV30 to TRBJ1-5, with 8 bases lining up with TRBD1. Germline-derived CDR1 and CDR2 are GTSNPN and SVGIG (reference sequence). This CDR3 spans 13 amino acids. Trimming at V came to 1 base and at J to 11 bases, leaving 7 bases not matched to a gene. The CDR3 DNA reads TGTGCCTGGAGTGACATGGACAGGGCAGCCCAGCATTTT. It encodes CAWSDMDRAAQHF.

This chain connects TRBV29-1 to TRBJ2-4; perhaps TRBD1 as D (6 bases). The CDR3 runs to 13 residues. The V and J ends lost 7 bases and 0 bases respectively, with 10 bases between them. Germline V gene data show CDR1 as SQVTM and CDR2 as ANQGSEA. CDR3 residues: CSALGGAKNIQYF. The CDR3 region has the DNA TGCAGCGCCCTAGGGGGAGCCAAAAACATTCAGTACTTC.

The CDR3 DNA reads TGTGCCAGCAGCTTTCACAGGGCCGAGCAGTACTTC. This gives the protein CASSFHRAEQYF. The V call is TRBV5-6, the J call TRBJ2-5, with D perhaps TRBD1 (6 bases). The J call may be wrong; the DNA end is better matched by TRBJ2-7. The CDR3 covers 12 residues. Germline V gives CDR1 SGHDT, CDR2 YYEEEE.

This clone has only a few counts. Different DNA sequences within this sample yield the same CDR3. The chain couples TRBV25-1 to TRBJ1-5; D gene uncertain. V lost 3 bases and J 2 bases, leaving 2 bases between the germline ends. The CDR3 is made up of 12 amino acids. Germline assignment: CDR1 MGHDK and CDR2 SYGVNS. The CDR3 DNA is TGTGCCAGCAGTGAGGGCAATCAGCCCCAGCATTTT. Amino acids: CASSEGNQPQHF.

The table lists this clone with a count of one. The V call is TRBV6-5, the J call TRBJ2-3; 7 bases line up with TRBD2. The CDR3 spans 15 residues. J lost 1 base, V lost 7 bases, and 8 bases had no gene match. Per germline, CDR1 MNHEY and CDR2 SVGAGI. The CDR3 DNA is TGTGCCAGCAAGGGACTAAAGCTTGGCACAGATACGCAGTATTTT. It is translated as CASKGLKLGTDTQYF.

The gene calls are TRBV30 and TRBJ1-5, with D maybe TRBD1 (5 bases). The CDR3 spans 17 residues. Trimming removed 0 bases at V and 4 bases at J, with 19 bases between. Germline values: CDR1 GTSNPN, CDR2 SVGIG (reference sequence). Written as DNA, the CDR3 is TGTGCCTGGAGTGTACGACGCCTGGGGCCGAAAAATCAGCCCCAGCATTTT. It yields the protein CAWSVRRLGPKNQPQHF. Full variable domain (outside the CDR3, taken from reference TRBV30 and TRBJ1-5): SQTIHQWPATLVQPVGSPLSLECTVEGTSNPNLYWYRQAAGRGLQLLFYSVGIGQISSEVPQNLSASRPQDRQFILSSKKLLLSDSGFYLCAWSVRRLGPKNQPQHFGDGTRLSIL.

This clone was detected once. The same CDR3 can be traced to other DNA sequences in this sample. The chain joins TRBV30 to TRBJ1-1; D is perhaps TRBD1 (5 bases). The CDR3 covers 13 residues. CDR1 and CDR2 from the germline V gene are GTSNPN and SVGIG (reference sequence). The ends were cut back, 0 bases at V and 1 base at J, with 6 bases in the middle. The DNA of the CDR3 is TGTGCCTGGAGTGTACAGGCGAACACTGAAGCTTTCTTT. Protein product: CAWSVQANTEAFF.

Comment on this clone: The sample contains more than one DNA sequence encoding this CDR3. The chain is built from TRBV6-5 and TRBJ2-2; D unclear. Between the trimmed V and J ends, which lost 0 bases and 1 base, there was a span of 3 bases. The CDR3 totals 14 residues. Germline-derived CDR1 and CDR2 are MNHEY and SVGAGI. The CDR3 coding sequence is TGTGCCAGCAGTTACTCGCAGAACACCGGGGAGCTGTTTTTT. Protein: CASSYSQNTGELFF.

The chain recombines TRBV4-2 with TRBJ2-5, with D perhaps TRBD2 (7 bases). V was pared by 0 bases and J by 4 bases, with 18 bases between. This CDR3 contains 17 residues. CDR1 and CDR2 (germline): LGHNA, YNFKEQ. The CDR3 loop is CASSQDWRRGGGETQYF. DNA for the CDR3: TGTGCCAGCAGCCAAGATTGGCGCCGCGGGGGCGGAGAGACCCAGTACTTC.

The chain employs TRBV5-4 and TRBJ1-2; D call uncertain. The CDR3 loop spans 13 amino acids. V was cut by 4 bases and J by 3 bases, with 10 bases left in between. In germline, CDR1 is SGHNT, CDR2 YYREEE (reference sequence). CDR3 bases: TGTGCCAGCAGCGAGGTCCTTGACTATGGCTACACCTTC. This codes for CASSEVLDYGYTF.

The gene calls are TRBV28 and TRBJ1-5; D remains ambiguous. Germline V gene data show CDR1 as MDHEN and CDR2 as SYDVKM. V was clipped by 6 bases and J by 7 bases, with 13 bases between them. The CDR3 consists of 13 residues. CDR3 in amino acids: CASRRTHLQPQHF. CDR3 in DNA: TGTGCCAGCAGACGGACCCATTTGCAGCCCCAGCATTTT.

The rearrangement joins TRBV5-1 to TRBJ2-3; weak D call: TRBD1 (5 bases). This CDR3 is 13 amino acids long. Trimming removed 0 bases at V and 8 bases at J, with 10 bases between. Germline V gene data show CDR1 as SGHRS and CDR2 as YFSETQ. This CDR3 reads CASSLAGQSTQYF. CDR3 nucleotide sequence: TGCGCCAGCAGCTTGGCAGGGCAGTCTACGCAGTATTTT.

The chain carries TRBV10-2 and TRBJ2-2; 11 bases are shared with TRBD2. The germline V gene has CDR1 WSHSY and CDR2 SAAADI. J was trimmed by 4 bases and V by 8 bases; bases with no gene match: 3. The length of the CDR3 is 14 residues. For the CDR3, the DNA is TGCGCCAGCGGGACTAGCGGAGGCACCGGGGAGCTGTTTTTT. It codes for CASGTSGGTGELFF.

The chain is built from TRBV7-9 and TRBJ2-7, with D perhaps TRBD1 (5 bases). This CDR3 contains 17 residues. Trimming shortened V by 0 bases and J by 6 bases, and 21 bases separated the two germline ends. Germline V gene sequence: CDR1 SEHNR, CDR2 FQNEAQ (reference sequence). The CDR3 spells CASSLALAGQFPPEQYF. The CDR3 region has the DNA TGTGCCAGCAGCTTAGCCCTTGCCGGACAATTCCCTCCCGAGCAGTACTTC.

CDR3 DNA sequence: TGTGCCAGCTCACCACCGTTGGAGACCCAGTACTTC. It yields the protein CASSPPLETQYF. This chain uses TRBV18 with TRBJ2-5, with D unclear. Germline values: CDR1 KGHSH, CDR2 LQKENI. Trimming left V 0 bases short and J 5 bases short, with 4 bases between. The CDR3 runs 12 residues.

J is TRBJ2-2 and V is TRBV2, with 8 positions matching TRBD2. V dropped 6 bases and J dropped 2; count of bases not matched to a gene: 5. Germline lookup yields CDR1 SNHLY and CDR2 FYNNEI. The CDR3 covers 15 residues. CDR3 residues: CASSARTSNTGELFF. The CDR3 nucleotides read TGTGCCAGCAGCGCCCGGACTAGCAACACCGGGGAGCTGTTTTTT. Variable domain in full (rest from reference TRBV2 and TRBJ2-2): EPEVTQTPSHQVTQMGQEVILRCVPISNHLYFYWYRQILGQKVEFLVSFYNNEISEKSEIFDDQFSVERPDGSNFTLKIRSTKLEDSAMYFCASSARTSNTGELFFGEGSRLTVL.

The rearrangement uses TRBV29-1 and TRBJ1-2; D is possibly TRBD1 (5 bases). The CDR3 length is 14 residues. The germline V gene has CDR1 SQVTM and CDR2 ANQGSEA. V was trimmed by 7 bases and J by 1 base, leaving 16 bases between them. CDR3 bases: TGCAGCGGTCCCCCCGGGGGAGGTAACTATGGCTACACCTTC. Translation: CSGPPGGGNYGYTF.

CDR3 in DNA: TGCAGCGTAAACGATGCGGGACAGAGCTCCTACAATGAGCAGTTCTTC. Translated, it gives CSVNDAGQSSYNEQFF. The chain joins TRBV29-1 to TRBJ2-1, with a weak D call TRBD1 (7 bases). Per the germline V gene, CDR1 is SQVTM and CDR2 is ANQGSEA. The ends were cut back, 6 bases at V and 0 bases at J, with 18 bases in the middle. The CDR3 covers 16 residues.

This rearrangement joins TRBV2 to TRBJ2-7; possible D gene TRBD2, 6 bases. V gave up 6 bases and J gave up 4 bases, with 16 bases separating them. The CDR3 is 14 amino acids. Germline assignment: CDR1 SNHLY and CDR2 FYNNEI. CDR3 loop: CASRKTAGRYEQYF. In DNA form, the CDR3 reads TGTGCCAGCAGAAAAACAGCGGGTCGTTACGAGCAGTACTTC.

The chain carries TRBV4-1 and TRBJ2-4; D not certain. The germline V and J ends were trimmed by 0 bases and 6 bases, with 15 bases remaining between them. This CDR3 is built from 16 residues. Germline V lookup: CDR1 MGHRA, CDR2 YSYEKL. The CDR3 bases are TGCGCCAGCAGCCAAGAGCGGAGTCCAAGATTAAACATTCAGTACTTC. Translation: CASSQERSPRLNIQYF.

The V call is TRBV30, the J call TRBJ1-6; D may be TRBD1 (5 bases). The length of the CDR3 is 13 residues. Trimming took off 4 bases at V and 8 bases at J, with 12 bases between the two ends. The V gene's germline CDR1 is GTSNPN and CDR2 SVGIG (reference sequence). CDR3 sequence (DNA): TGTGCCTGGAAGGGGCAGCAGGATTCACCCCTCCACTTT. It codes for CAWKGQQDSPLHF.

This clone was seen just once. DNA of the CDR3: TGTGCCAGCAGCTTGGCGGGACAGCGCACAGATACGCAGTATTTT. Amino acid sequence: CASSLAGQRTDTQYF. The V and J genes are TRBV5-6 and TRBJ2-3, with TRBD1 matching 7 bases. This CDR3 is built from 15 residues. V dropped 0 bases and J dropped 1; count of bases not matched to a gene: 2. In germline, CDR1 is SGHDT, CDR2 YYEEEE.

V usage is TRBV29-1 and J usage is TRBJ1-1, with D possibly matching TRBD1 (6 bases). Trimming shortened V by 4 bases and J by 4 bases, and 10 bases separated the two germline ends. Per the germline V gene, CDR1 is SQVTM and CDR2 is ANQGSEA. This CDR3 spans 12 amino acids. For the CDR3, the DNA is TGCAGCGTTGTGAACAGGGTCACTGAAGCTTTCTTT. Translating it yields CSVVNRVTEAFF. The full variable domain, rest sourced from reference TRBV29-1 and TRBJ1-1, is SAVISQKPSRDICQRGTSLTIQCQVDSQVTMMFWYRQQPGQSLTLIATANQGSEATYESGFVIDKFPISRPNLTFSTLTVSNMSPEDSSIYLCSVVNRVTEAFFGQGTRLTVV.

This chain joins TRBV4-1 and TRBJ2-6; no definite D call. Germline V lookup: CDR1 MGHRA, CDR2 YSYEKL. CDR3 length: 15 residues. With 4 bases removed from V and 0 bases from J, the gap between germline ends came to 7 bases. Here the CDR3 reads CASSLTVSGANVLTF. The CDR3 DNA sequence: TGCGCCAGCAGCCTCACAGTCTCTGGGGCCAACGTCCTGACTTTC.